Listed below are T cell receptor beta chains from one sample, sequenced in a study of CD8+CD57+ T cells in acquired aplastic anemia. A single record per CDR3 protein comes from TCRdb applying MiXCR to the reads. The repertoire has roughly 61,000 distinct CDR3 sequences, roughly 54% of them found once; the top ten carry 2% to 2.5%. Sequenced input: sorted CD4+, CD8+, or CD8+CD57+ T cells (not recorded which) from PBMCs. The receptors were gathered from a human donor in good health, serving as a control. The CDR3 runs from the conserved cysteine through the conserved F or W. Each record gives: J gene, clone size, D gene, V gene, CDR3 DNA, CDR3 protein. The D gene is left open where the match is weak. Size is omitted from some rows. Given values are once, few, many or a class for expanded clones.

TRBJ2-3	few	TRBD2	TRBV24-1	TGTGCCACCGCGTCGACTAGCGGGGGGAAGACAGATACGCAGTATTTT	CATASTSGGKTDTQYF
TRBJ2-3	.	TRBD2	TRBV10-3	TGTGCCATCAGTCTAGTTAGCGGGGCAAGCACAGATACGCAGTATTTT	CAISLVSGASTDTQYF
TRBJ2-7	.	.	TRBV7-9	TGTGCCAGCAGCTTAGCCCCCGGGCGCGAGCAGTACTTC	CASSLAPGREQYF
TRBJ2-2	many	.	TRBV19	TGTGCCAGTAGTATTAGGGGTAACACCGGGGAGCTGTTTTTT	CASSIRGNTGELFF
TRBJ2-1	many	.	TRBV6-2/TRBV6-3	TGTGCCAGCAGTTACCTGACGCCGGCCCCTCCTTCGTATGAGCAGTTCTTC	CASSYLTPAPPSYEQFF
TRBJ2-7	.	.	TRBV2	TGTGCCAGCAATCGCGACAGGCCCTACGAGCAGTACTTC	CASNRDRPYEQYF
TRBJ1-1	few	.	TRBV7-6	TGTGCCAGCAGTTCAAGGATGAACACTGAAGCTTTCTTT	CASSSRMNTEAFF
TRBJ2-3	many	.	TRBV5-1	TGCGCCAGCAGCTTGGTAGGGGGACGAGATACGCAGTATTTT	CASSLVGGRDTQYF
TRBJ2-3	many	.	TRBV12-3/TRBV12-4	TGTGCCAGCAGTTGGACTAGCACAGATACGCAGTATTTT	CASSWTSTDTQYF
TRBJ1-6	.	.	TRBV7-2	TGTGCCAGCAGCTTAGCGAGCAGGGTATACGGTAATTCACCCCTCCGCTTT	CASSLASRVYGNSPLRF
TRBJ2-1	many	.	TRBV11-3	TGTGCCAGCAGCTGGGGTGGGGAACGGTACAATGAGCAGTTCTTC	CASSWGGERYNEQFF
TRBJ1-2	many	.	TRBV19	TGTGCCAGTAGTTTCAAGACAGGAAGTAACTATGGCTACACCTTC	CASSFKTGSNYGYTF